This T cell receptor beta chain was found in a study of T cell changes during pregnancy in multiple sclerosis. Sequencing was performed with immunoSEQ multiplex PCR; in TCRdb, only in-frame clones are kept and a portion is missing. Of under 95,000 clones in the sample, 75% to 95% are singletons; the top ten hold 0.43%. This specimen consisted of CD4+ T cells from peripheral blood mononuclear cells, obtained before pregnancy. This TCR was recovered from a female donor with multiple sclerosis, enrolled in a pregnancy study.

The CDR3 region is CASSEWDRVRKQETQYF. CDR3 nucleotide sequence: TGTGCCAGCAGTGAATGGGACAGGGTTAGAAAGCAAGAGACCCAGTACTTC. The chain carries TRBV25-1 and TRBJ2-5, with 9 bases aligning to TRBD1. This CDR3 has 17 residues. CDR1 and CDR2 from the germline V gene are MGHDK and SYGVNS. V trimming: 1 base; J trimming: 2 bases; junction bases outside the gene matches: 8.